Detailed here is one TCR beta chain. Its antigen is unidentified. The time point was: week 5, during vaccination. A 20-mer mutant IDH1 peptide at 300 ug was injected subcutaneously with topical imiquimod. The entry originates in a study of a mutant IDH1 vaccine in newly diagnosed glioma. As for the study in general: Antecedent treatment encompassed radiotherapy, temozolomide, or their combination; the majority received both.

Notes on the study in general: About 92% of patients showed vaccine-induced immune responses across multiple MHC alleles.

The repertoire was sequenced with immunoSEQ multiplex PCR; TCRdb's copy has only in-frame clones and lacks some. The table records roughly 11,000 clones, about nine tenths of them present only once. The specimen was PBMCs, collected from a glioma patient whose treatment included an IDH1 peptide vaccine. The sequence was obtained from a middle-aged woman with glioma. Some clones in this sample may be carry-over from other donors' samples.

The CDR3 sequence is CASSLWTPPGANVLTF. In DNA, the CDR3 is TGTGCCAGCAGCTTGTGGACGCCCCCTGGGGCCAACGTCCTGACTTTC. The chain is built from TRBV5-4 and TRBJ2-6; D is unclear. Germline values: CDR1 SGHNT, CDR2 YYREEE (reference sequence). The ends were cut back, 1 base at V and 2 bases at J, with 10 bases in the middle. There are 16 residues in the CDR3. Combining the CDR3 with reference TRBV5-4 and TRBJ2-6 gives the whole variable domain ETGVTQSPTHLIKTRGQQVTLRCSSQSGHNTVSWYQQALGQGPQFIFQYYREEENGRGNFPPRFSGLQFPNYSSELNVNALELDDSALYLCASSLWTPPGANVLTFGAGSRLTVL.